A selection of T cell receptor beta chains follows, all from one sample in a study of Graves' ophthalmopathy and Graves' hyperthyroidism. Each CDR3 protein gets one entry after TCRdb re-called the multiplex PCR reads with MiXCR. The sample has about 1.1 million distinct CDR3 sequences, about 38% seen once. Sequencing was done on a sample of peripheral blood or thyroid tissue (not recorded which). The origin of the receptors is an adult man with Graves' hyperthyroidism. CDR3s leave out the opening cysteine and the closing phenylalanine or tryptophan.

TRBJ1-3	TRBV7-6	ASSPRGLGNTIY
TRBJ1-4	TRBV20-1	SASPPTATNEKLF
TRBJ1-4	TRBV7-3	ASSKRAGQNEKLF
TRBJ1-1	TRBV19	ASSLGQGRDTEAF
TRBJ1-5	TRBV19	ASSNPTDLSNQPQH
TRBJ2-5	TRBV7-9	AIPRDTQETQY
TRBJ2-2	TRBV3-1	ASSPLGARTGELF
TRBJ2-7	TRBV5-1	ASSCTTDLVSYEQY
TRBJ2-5	TRBV29-1	SVDRSQY
TRBJ1-1	TRBV4-1	ASSHRRGVVDTEAF
TRBJ2-2	TRBV19	ASSIGLSAGELF
TRBJ2-5	TRBV5-1	ASSLSGTYSETQY
TRBJ2-2	TRBV15	ATSSGLAATGELF
TRBJ1-2	TRBV12-3/TRBV12-4	ASSLAAGADYGYT
TRBJ2-7	TRBV5-1	ASSAGFTYEQY
TRBJ1-1	TRBV6-6	ASSYGTAYTEAF
TRBJ2-2	TRBV7-8	ASSLLFTDTSGELF
TRBJ1-5	TRBV6-6	ASSYSGLAGLGNQPQH
TRBJ2-7	TRBV29-1	SVAGGVSYEQY
TRBJ2-5	TRBV2	ASSGGAGKETQY
TRBJ1-1	TRBV29-1	SVATAEAF
TRBJ2-6	TRBV4-3	ASSQDIFDSGANVLT
TRBJ2-7	TRBV19	ASRPLTTNEQY
TRBJ2-5	TRBV7-2	APEPLVRYQETQY
TRBJ1-4	TRBV15	ATSTYGGEKLF
TRBJ1-4	TRBV2	ASSGAGSEEKLF